This TCR beta chain was retrieved from a study of cytomegalovirus exposure and HLA in healthy donors. While the first cohort had around 700 subjects, the donors belonged to the separate validation cohort of over a hundred subjects. Sequencing used immunoSEQ multiplex PCR; TCRdb keeps in-frame clones, though not all of them. The sample lists 150,000 to 200,000 clones; roughly 85% were seen once. Overall study results and limits: In vitro experiments confirmed that three CMV-associated chains were specific for CMV antigens. Diagnosis of cytomegalovirus status made by the classifier reportedly showed high specificity and sensitivity.

As to this clone: Its antigen is undetermined.

In germline, CDR1 is LNHDA, CDR2 SQIVND (reference sequence). The V and J ends lost 4 bases and 11 bases respectively, with 28 bases between them. The CDR3 has 17 amino acids. The sequence derives from a man younger than 35 in good health and CMV-seropositive. The chain has TRBV19 and TRBJ2-3; maybe TRBD1 (5 bases). Sequenced input: PBMCs. The CDR3 sequence: CASSTTAALMKGFRQYF. The CDR3 nucleotides read TGTGCCAGTAGTACTACCGCAGCCCTAATGAAGGGGTTTAGGCAGTATTTT.